This TCR beta chain stems from a study of technical replicates of blood from several donors. Only in-frame clones appear in the TCRdb table, and some are missing; sequencing was by immunoSEQ multiplex PCR. This sample yields roughly 14,000 clones, of which 80% to 90% are seen a single time; under 15% belongs to the top ten. Deletions cut 3 bases from V and 7 bases from J, with 22 bases between. CDR1 is SGHRS, CDR2 YFSETQ, per germline. The CDR3 sequence is 17 residues long. The receptor was isolated from a human donor in good health. V gene TRBV5-1 combines with J gene TRBJ1-4; unclear D gene. What was sequenced was PBMCs. CDR3 in DNA: TGCGCCAGCAGCTACCGGGTCTCGATGACCCCCGGTGAAAAACTGTTTTTT. Its protein is CASSYRVSMTPGEKLFF.